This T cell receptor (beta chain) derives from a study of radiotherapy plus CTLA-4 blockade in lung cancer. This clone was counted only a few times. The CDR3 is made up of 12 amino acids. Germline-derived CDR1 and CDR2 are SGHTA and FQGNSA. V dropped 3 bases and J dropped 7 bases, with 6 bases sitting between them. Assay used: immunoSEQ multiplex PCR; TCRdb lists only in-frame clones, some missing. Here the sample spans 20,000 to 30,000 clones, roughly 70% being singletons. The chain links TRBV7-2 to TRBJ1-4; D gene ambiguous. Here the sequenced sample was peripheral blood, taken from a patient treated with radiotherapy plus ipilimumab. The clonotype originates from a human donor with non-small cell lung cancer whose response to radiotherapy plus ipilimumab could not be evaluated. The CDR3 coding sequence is TGTGCCAGCAGCTTCCTCGGTGAAAAACTGTTTTTT. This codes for CASSFLGEKLFF.